Relative to its sample, the clone carrying this T cell receptor (beta chain) is medium-sized. Its antigen is currently unknown. This sample was taken from a study of cytotoxic CD8 clonotypes in ibrutinib-treated CLL. Study at large: Included were about a dozen relapsed/refractory and about 15 treatment-naive patients, of whom about 18 were IGHV unmutated. Partial response was seen in some 24 patients and complete response in 2; after median 68 months, roughly 14 stayed remitted, about 12 progressed.

Some clones are missing from TCRdb's copy, which holds only in-frame ones; the method was immunoSEQ multiplex PCR. The sample carries roughly 200,000 clones, more than 65% recorded once. Study findings and constraints: Measured clonality at baseline was greater than in age-matched healthy donors and tracked with circulating CD8+ T-cell counts. In sustained-remission versus progressing patients, sampling times differed.

Sample: PBMCs, taken after 12 months of ibrutinib treatment. This clonotype was obtained from a human donor with chronic lymphocytic leukemia.

The CDR3 reads CASSLRTGRNEQYF. CDR3 coding DNA: TGTGCCAGCAGTTTGCGGACAGGGCGGAACGAGCAGTACTTC. The V and J genes are TRBV28 and TRBJ2-7; the match to TRBD1 covers 8 bases. CDR3 length: 14 amino acids. Germline assignment: CDR1 MDHEN and CDR2 SYDVKM. With 3 bases clipped from V and 5 bases from J, the junction kept 6 bases outside the gene matches.